A single sample is the source of the 28 T cell receptor beta chains below, sequenced in a study of blood T cell repertoires in COVID-19. Data came from immunoSEQ multiplex PCR; TCRdb stores just in-frame clones and leaves some out. This table has about 400,000 clones, approximately 88% appearing once. The specimen sequenced was PBMCs or T cells enriched from blood (not recorded which). The receptors were sampled from a woman between 35 and 50 years old with acute COVID-19.

This chain connects TRBV5-1 to TRBJ2-5, with 8 bases fitting TRBD1. This CDR3 has 14 residues. Trimming removed 2 bases from V and 2 bases from J; junction bases left unmatched: 2. Per the germline V gene, CDR1 is SGHRS and CDR2 is YFSETQ. As DNA, the CDR3 is TGCGCCAGCAGCTTCCAGGGGGCTCAAGAGACCCAGTACTTC. Protein sequence: CASSFQGAQETQYF. The whole variable domain, remainder taken from reference TRBV5-1 and TRBJ2-5, is KAGVTQTPRYLIKTRGQQVTLSCSPISGHRSVSWYQQTPGQGLQFLFEYFSETQRNKGNFPGRFSGRQFSNSRSEMNVSTLELGDSALYLCASSFQGAQETQYFGPGTRLLVL.

The CDR3 here is CASSLEAGYQPQHF. CDR3 DNA sequence: TGCGCCAGCAGCTTGGAGGCAGGCTATCAGCCCCAGCATTTT. The chain combines TRBV5-1 with TRBJ1-5; D gene uncertain. V was shortened by 0 bases and J by 5 bases, with 9 bases between the two germline ends. Germline-derived CDR1 and CDR2 are SGHRS and YFSETQ. This CDR3 is built from 14 residues.

This chain connects TRBV30 to TRBJ1-6; TRBD1 is a possible D gene (5 bases). The CDR3 runs to 16 residues. With 0 bases removed from V and 7 bases from J, the gap between germline ends came to 16 bases. Germline V gene data show CDR1 as GTSNPN and CDR2 as SVGIG (reference sequence). The chain's CDR3 is CAWSVKGRETNSPLHF. CDR3 in DNA: TGTGCCTGGAGTGTAAAGGGCAGGGAAACCAATTCACCCCTCCACTTT.

This clone was observed a handful of times. The identical CDR3 is also encoded by other nucleotide sequences in the sample. The chain combines TRBV6-5 with TRBJ1-1, with D possibly matching TRBD1 (6 bases). This CDR3 has 13 amino acids. Per germline, CDR1 MNHEY and CDR2 SVGAGI. The V end was cut by 6 bases, the J end by 4 bases, with 12 bases between. The DNA for the CDR3 is TGTGCCAGCAGGTTACAGGGAGCCACTGAAGCTTTCTTT. Its protein is CASRLQGATEAFF.

In this sample, this clone turned up once. V usage is TRBV4-1 and J usage is TRBJ1-1; D is unresolved. The V gene lost 4 bases and the J gene lost 0 bases, with 12 bases spanning the gap. Germline CDR1 reads MGHRA; CDR2 reads YSYEKL. The CDR3 covers 15 residues. In DNA, the CDR3 is TGCGCCAGCAGCCCAGTTGTTCAGATGAACACTGAAGCTTTCTTT. Translated, it gives CASSPVVQMNTEAFF.

Here the CDR3 DNA reads TGCGCCAGCAGCCTAGCCACGACAGGGCGGACAGATACGCAGTATTTT. Its translation is CASSLATTGRTDTQYF. The V gene is TRBV5-1, the J gene TRBJ2-3; TRBD1 matches 7 bases. Germline CDR1 is SGHRS and CDR2 is YFSETQ. The CDR3 runs to 16 residues. The V segment lost 4 bases and the J segment 3 bases; nucleotides outside the gene matches: 11.

CDR3 amino acids: CASTSVETGYGYTF. The CDR3 DNA follows: TGTGCCAGCACCTCTGTCGAGACAGGGTATGGCTACACCTTC. The rearrangement links TRBV7-9 to TRBJ1-2; 7 bases map to TRBD1. V lost 7 bases to trimming and J lost 5 bases; unmatched junction nucleotides: 10. CDR1 and CDR2 (germline): SEHNR, FQNEAQ (reference sequence). CDR3 length: 14 amino acids.

The V gene is TRBV29-1, the J gene TRBJ2-3; 11 bases agree with TRBD1. The CDR3 is made up of 13 amino acids. Germline lookup yields CDR1 SQVTM and CDR2 ANQGSEA. Losses at the gene ends were 6 bases for V and 6 bases for J; bases not matched to a gene: 5. The CDR3 sequence: CSVAGTGGDTQYF. The DNA of the CDR3 is TGCAGCGTGGCCGGGACAGGGGGGGATACGCAGTATTTT.

The chain links TRBV18 to TRBJ1-5, with 8 bases fitting TRBD1. Germline loops: CDR1 KGHSH, CDR2 LQKENI. The V segment lost 5 bases and the J segment 0 bases; nucleotides outside the gene matches: 12. The CDR3 covers 18 residues. Written as DNA, the CDR3 is TGTGCCAGCTCATCTGACCTTGACAGGGGAATTAGCAATCAGCCCCAGCATTTT. It codes for CASSSDLDRGISNQPQHF.

The chain couples TRBV21-1 to TRBJ1-2. TRBV21-1 is a documented pseudogene. This CDR3 is built from 17 residues. In DNA, the CDR3 is TGTGCCAGCAGCAAAGAGGTGAGCGAACCTAACCACTATGGCTACACCTTC. Translated, it gives CASSKEVSEPNHYGYTF.

The rearrangement joins TRBV19 to TRBJ1-2; D may be TRBD1 (5 bases). Trimming cost V 5 bases and J 3 bases, with 13 bases left between them. The CDR3 runs to 14 residues. Germline values: CDR1 LNHDA, CDR2 SQIVND (reference sequence). The CDR3 nucleotides read TGTGCCAGTAGTGAACAGGTCAGAGACTATGGCTACACCTTC. This codes for CASSEQVRDYGYTF.

The V call is TRBV30, the J call TRBJ1-5; 12 nucleotides match TRBD1. Germline values: CDR1 GTSNPN, CDR2 SVGIG (reference sequence). There are 15 residues in the CDR3. The J segment lost 6 bases and the V segment lost 3 bases, leaving 6 bases of the junction unmatched. CDR3 nucleotides: TGTGCCTGGAGAGCCGGGACAGGGGGCAGTCAGCCCCAGCATTTT. Encoded protein: CAWRAGTGGSQPQHF.

The chain carries TRBV27 and TRBJ2-4, with 7 nucleotides matching TRBD2. V lost 3 bases, J lost 3 bases, and 14 bases stayed unmatched. The CDR3 extends over 18 amino acids. Per the germline V gene, CDR1 is MNHEY and CDR2 is SMNVEV (reference sequence). The DNA for the CDR3 is TGTGCCAGCAGTTTGGGAGGGGCGCAAAGTAGGTTCAAAAACATTCAGTACTTC. It encodes CASSLGGAQSRFKNIQYF.

This rearrangement joins TRBV2 to TRBJ2-3; 11 nucleotides line up with TRBD2. This CDR3 spans 15 amino acids. The germline V gene encodes CDR1 SNHLY and CDR2 FYNNEI. V dropped 4 bases and J dropped 3; count of bases not matched to a gene: 3. CDR3 residues: CASSARLAGTDTQYF. CDR3 in DNA: TGTGCCAGCAGTGCACGACTAGCGGGGACAGATACGCAGTATTTT.

The chain joins TRBV5-1 to TRBJ2-7, with TRBD2 matching 8 bases. J lost 3 bases, V lost 1 base, and 3 bases had no gene match. Looked up from germline, CDR1 is SGHRS and CDR2 is YFSETQ. This CDR3 comprises 14 residues. Written as DNA, the CDR3 is TGCGCCAGCAGCTTGTCTGCGGGGGGCTACGAGCAGTACTTC. As protein: CASSLSAGGYEQYF.

This clone was detected only once. The CDR3 DNA sequence: TGTGCCAGCAGTTTATTTAGGACAGAAGGAAACACCATATATTTT. It codes for CASSLFRTEGNTIYF. The chain combines TRBV28 with TRBJ1-3; possibly TRBD1 for D (6 bases). V lost 1 base and J lost 4, with 11 bases in between. Germline CDR1 is MDHEN and CDR2 is SYDVKM. The CDR3 runs to 15 residues.

The chain is built from TRBV30 and TRBJ1-3; possibly TRBD1 for D (5 bases). The CDR3 is 14 residues long. With 0 bases removed from V and 3 bases from J, the gap between germline ends came to 9 bases. Per the germline V gene, CDR1 is GTSNPN and CDR2 is SVGIG (reference sequence). CDR3 region: CAWSVTGGGNTIYF. The DNA of the CDR3 is TGTGCCTGGAGTGTAACAGGTGGTGGAAACACCATATATTTT.

The chain couples TRBV5-6 to TRBJ2-4; D is unclear. V lost 4 bases to trimming and J lost 0 bases, with 8 bases between them. This CDR3 has 14 residues. Germline CDR1 reads SGHDT; CDR2 reads YYEEEE. CDR3 region: CASSQMAAKNIQYF. The CDR3 DNA sequence: TGTGCCAGCAGCCAGATGGCAGCCAAAAACATTCAGTACTTC. Supplemented by reference TRBV5-6 and TRBJ2-4, the full variable domain reads DAGVTQSPTHLIKTRGQQVTLRCSPKSGHDTVSWYQQALGQGPQFIFQYYEEEERQRGNFPDRFSGHQFPNYSSELNVNALLLGDSALYLCASSQMAAKNIQYFGAGTRLSVL.

The rearrangement links TRBV15 to TRBJ1-3; 12 nucleotides agree with TRBD1. V was pared by 3 bases and J by 8 bases, with 8 bases of the junction left unmatched. The length of the CDR3 is 16 residues. From germline, CDR1 is LNHNV and CDR2 YYDKDF (reference sequence). The CDR3 protein is CATSRTPGQGADTIYF. Here the CDR3 DNA reads TGTGCCACCAGCAGGACCCCGGGACAGGGGGCAGACACCATATATTTT. The full variable domain, in which reference TRBV15 and TRBJ1-3 provide the parts outside the CDR3, is DAMVIQNPRYQVTQFGKPVTLSCSQTLNHNVMYWYQQKSSQAPKLLFHYYDKDFNNEADTPDNFQSRRPNTSFCFLDIRSPGLGDTAMYLCATSRTPGQGADTIYFGEGSWLTVV.

The V gene is TRBV6-1, the J gene TRBJ1-6; TRBD1 might be the D (5 bases). The V end lost 4 bases, the J end lost 17 bases, and 30 bases lay between the germline ends. This CDR3 contains 17 residues. Germline CDR1 MNHNS, CDR2 SASEGT. CDR3 coding DNA: TGTGCCAGCAGTGTTCCGGGAGTGGAGGCAGGGAAGGAATTTGTCCACTTT. Protein product: CASSVPGVEAGKEFVHF.

This clone was counted once. The gene calls are TRBV19 and TRBJ2-3; tentative D call: TRBD1 (5 bases). The CDR3 is 14 residues long. Trimming took 2 bases from V and 0 from J, leaving 6 bases between them. The germline CDR1 and CDR2 sequences are LNHDA and SQIVND (reference sequence). The CDR3 DNA follows: TGTGCCAGTAGTATACAGGGTAGCACAGATACGCAGTATTTT. The encoded protein is CASSIQGSTDTQYF. Based on the CDR3 plus reference TRBV19 and TRBJ2-3, the full variable domain is DGGITQSPKYLFRKEGQNVTLSCEQNLNHDAMYWYRQDPGQGLRLIYYSQIVNDFQKGDIAEGYSVSREKKESFPLTVTSAQKNPTAFYLCASSIQGSTDTQYFGPGTRLTVL.

The chain recombines TRBV5-1 with TRBJ2-7, with 9 bases that match TRBD1. This CDR3 is 14 amino acids long. With V trimmed by 4 bases and J by 6 bases, 8 bases remained unmatched. CDR1 is SGHRS, CDR2 YFSETQ, per germline. The CDR3, as DNA: TGCGCCAGCAGCCCCGCCGGGACAGGGACCGAGCAGTACTTC. As protein: CASSPAGTGTEQYF.

This chain uses TRBV27 with TRBJ2-7; weak D call: TRBD1 (6 bases). V was shortened by 5 bases and J by 0 bases, with 17 bases between the two germline ends. Germline V gene lookup returns CDR1 MNHEY and CDR2 SMNVEV (reference sequence). This CDR3 is 16 amino acids long. The CDR3 is CASSALTGTSSYEQYF. In DNA, the CDR3 is TGTGCCAGCAGTGCCCTGACAGGTACTAGCTCCTACGAGCAGTACTTC.

The V and J genes are TRBV7-2 and TRBJ1-3; possible D gene TRBD1, 5 bases. Germline V gene sequence: CDR1 SGHTA, CDR2 FQGNSA. Trimming shortened V by 5 bases and J by 7 bases, and 18 bases separated the two germline ends. The CDR3 length is 15 residues. The CDR3 sequence: CASSPAGLSSNTIYF. Here the CDR3 DNA reads TGTGCCAGCAGCCCAGCGGGACTGTCAAGTAACACCATATATTTT.

The chain joins TRBV5-1 to TRBJ2-1; possible D gene TRBD2, 6 bases. The CDR3 extends over 14 amino acids. The V and J ends lost 3 bases and 6 bases respectively, with 13 bases between them. The germline gives CDR1 SGHRS, CDR2 YFSETQ. Here the CDR3 DNA reads TGCGCCAGCAGCTCGACCGGGACTGCCAATGAGCAGTTCTTC. Its translation is CASSSTGTANEQFF.

This clone appeared once. The genes are TRBV6-5 and TRBJ2-1, with D tentatively TRBD2 (6 bases). V was cut by 0 bases and J by 8 bases, with 11 bases left in between. The CDR3 is 14 residues long. CDR1 and CDR2 (germline): MNHEY, SVGAGI. CDR3 loop: CASSYSSERDEQFF. CDR3 in DNA: TGTGCCAGCAGTTACTCTTCGGAGCGGGATGAGCAGTTCTTC.

The chain is built from TRBV2 and TRBJ1-1; TRBD1 is a possible D gene (5 bases). The germline V gene encodes CDR1 SNHLY and CDR2 FYNNEI. This CDR3 is built from 15 residues. Trimming removed 5 bases at V and 4 bases at J, with 17 bases between. The CDR3 nucleotides read TGTGCCAGCAGTATGAATTCGGTCGGGGGCACTGAAGCTTTCTTT. This sequence encodes CASSMNSVGGTEAFF. Full variable domain (outside the CDR3, taken from reference TRBV2 and TRBJ1-1): EPEVTQTPSHQVTQMGQEVILRCVPISNHLYFYWYRQILGQKVEFLVSFYNNEISEKSEIFDDQFSVERPDGSNFTLKIRSTKLEDSAMYFCASSMNSVGGTEAFFGQGTRLTVV.

The rearrangement joins TRBV29-1 to TRBJ2-5, with no clear D. Germline CDR1 reads SQVTM; CDR2 reads ANQGSEA. Trimming removed 1 base at V and 0 bases at J, with 6 bases between. The length of the CDR3 is 13 residues. CDR3 sequence: CSVEVNYQETQYF. Here the CDR3 DNA reads TGCAGCGTTGAAGTGAACTACCAAGAGACCCAGTACTTC.